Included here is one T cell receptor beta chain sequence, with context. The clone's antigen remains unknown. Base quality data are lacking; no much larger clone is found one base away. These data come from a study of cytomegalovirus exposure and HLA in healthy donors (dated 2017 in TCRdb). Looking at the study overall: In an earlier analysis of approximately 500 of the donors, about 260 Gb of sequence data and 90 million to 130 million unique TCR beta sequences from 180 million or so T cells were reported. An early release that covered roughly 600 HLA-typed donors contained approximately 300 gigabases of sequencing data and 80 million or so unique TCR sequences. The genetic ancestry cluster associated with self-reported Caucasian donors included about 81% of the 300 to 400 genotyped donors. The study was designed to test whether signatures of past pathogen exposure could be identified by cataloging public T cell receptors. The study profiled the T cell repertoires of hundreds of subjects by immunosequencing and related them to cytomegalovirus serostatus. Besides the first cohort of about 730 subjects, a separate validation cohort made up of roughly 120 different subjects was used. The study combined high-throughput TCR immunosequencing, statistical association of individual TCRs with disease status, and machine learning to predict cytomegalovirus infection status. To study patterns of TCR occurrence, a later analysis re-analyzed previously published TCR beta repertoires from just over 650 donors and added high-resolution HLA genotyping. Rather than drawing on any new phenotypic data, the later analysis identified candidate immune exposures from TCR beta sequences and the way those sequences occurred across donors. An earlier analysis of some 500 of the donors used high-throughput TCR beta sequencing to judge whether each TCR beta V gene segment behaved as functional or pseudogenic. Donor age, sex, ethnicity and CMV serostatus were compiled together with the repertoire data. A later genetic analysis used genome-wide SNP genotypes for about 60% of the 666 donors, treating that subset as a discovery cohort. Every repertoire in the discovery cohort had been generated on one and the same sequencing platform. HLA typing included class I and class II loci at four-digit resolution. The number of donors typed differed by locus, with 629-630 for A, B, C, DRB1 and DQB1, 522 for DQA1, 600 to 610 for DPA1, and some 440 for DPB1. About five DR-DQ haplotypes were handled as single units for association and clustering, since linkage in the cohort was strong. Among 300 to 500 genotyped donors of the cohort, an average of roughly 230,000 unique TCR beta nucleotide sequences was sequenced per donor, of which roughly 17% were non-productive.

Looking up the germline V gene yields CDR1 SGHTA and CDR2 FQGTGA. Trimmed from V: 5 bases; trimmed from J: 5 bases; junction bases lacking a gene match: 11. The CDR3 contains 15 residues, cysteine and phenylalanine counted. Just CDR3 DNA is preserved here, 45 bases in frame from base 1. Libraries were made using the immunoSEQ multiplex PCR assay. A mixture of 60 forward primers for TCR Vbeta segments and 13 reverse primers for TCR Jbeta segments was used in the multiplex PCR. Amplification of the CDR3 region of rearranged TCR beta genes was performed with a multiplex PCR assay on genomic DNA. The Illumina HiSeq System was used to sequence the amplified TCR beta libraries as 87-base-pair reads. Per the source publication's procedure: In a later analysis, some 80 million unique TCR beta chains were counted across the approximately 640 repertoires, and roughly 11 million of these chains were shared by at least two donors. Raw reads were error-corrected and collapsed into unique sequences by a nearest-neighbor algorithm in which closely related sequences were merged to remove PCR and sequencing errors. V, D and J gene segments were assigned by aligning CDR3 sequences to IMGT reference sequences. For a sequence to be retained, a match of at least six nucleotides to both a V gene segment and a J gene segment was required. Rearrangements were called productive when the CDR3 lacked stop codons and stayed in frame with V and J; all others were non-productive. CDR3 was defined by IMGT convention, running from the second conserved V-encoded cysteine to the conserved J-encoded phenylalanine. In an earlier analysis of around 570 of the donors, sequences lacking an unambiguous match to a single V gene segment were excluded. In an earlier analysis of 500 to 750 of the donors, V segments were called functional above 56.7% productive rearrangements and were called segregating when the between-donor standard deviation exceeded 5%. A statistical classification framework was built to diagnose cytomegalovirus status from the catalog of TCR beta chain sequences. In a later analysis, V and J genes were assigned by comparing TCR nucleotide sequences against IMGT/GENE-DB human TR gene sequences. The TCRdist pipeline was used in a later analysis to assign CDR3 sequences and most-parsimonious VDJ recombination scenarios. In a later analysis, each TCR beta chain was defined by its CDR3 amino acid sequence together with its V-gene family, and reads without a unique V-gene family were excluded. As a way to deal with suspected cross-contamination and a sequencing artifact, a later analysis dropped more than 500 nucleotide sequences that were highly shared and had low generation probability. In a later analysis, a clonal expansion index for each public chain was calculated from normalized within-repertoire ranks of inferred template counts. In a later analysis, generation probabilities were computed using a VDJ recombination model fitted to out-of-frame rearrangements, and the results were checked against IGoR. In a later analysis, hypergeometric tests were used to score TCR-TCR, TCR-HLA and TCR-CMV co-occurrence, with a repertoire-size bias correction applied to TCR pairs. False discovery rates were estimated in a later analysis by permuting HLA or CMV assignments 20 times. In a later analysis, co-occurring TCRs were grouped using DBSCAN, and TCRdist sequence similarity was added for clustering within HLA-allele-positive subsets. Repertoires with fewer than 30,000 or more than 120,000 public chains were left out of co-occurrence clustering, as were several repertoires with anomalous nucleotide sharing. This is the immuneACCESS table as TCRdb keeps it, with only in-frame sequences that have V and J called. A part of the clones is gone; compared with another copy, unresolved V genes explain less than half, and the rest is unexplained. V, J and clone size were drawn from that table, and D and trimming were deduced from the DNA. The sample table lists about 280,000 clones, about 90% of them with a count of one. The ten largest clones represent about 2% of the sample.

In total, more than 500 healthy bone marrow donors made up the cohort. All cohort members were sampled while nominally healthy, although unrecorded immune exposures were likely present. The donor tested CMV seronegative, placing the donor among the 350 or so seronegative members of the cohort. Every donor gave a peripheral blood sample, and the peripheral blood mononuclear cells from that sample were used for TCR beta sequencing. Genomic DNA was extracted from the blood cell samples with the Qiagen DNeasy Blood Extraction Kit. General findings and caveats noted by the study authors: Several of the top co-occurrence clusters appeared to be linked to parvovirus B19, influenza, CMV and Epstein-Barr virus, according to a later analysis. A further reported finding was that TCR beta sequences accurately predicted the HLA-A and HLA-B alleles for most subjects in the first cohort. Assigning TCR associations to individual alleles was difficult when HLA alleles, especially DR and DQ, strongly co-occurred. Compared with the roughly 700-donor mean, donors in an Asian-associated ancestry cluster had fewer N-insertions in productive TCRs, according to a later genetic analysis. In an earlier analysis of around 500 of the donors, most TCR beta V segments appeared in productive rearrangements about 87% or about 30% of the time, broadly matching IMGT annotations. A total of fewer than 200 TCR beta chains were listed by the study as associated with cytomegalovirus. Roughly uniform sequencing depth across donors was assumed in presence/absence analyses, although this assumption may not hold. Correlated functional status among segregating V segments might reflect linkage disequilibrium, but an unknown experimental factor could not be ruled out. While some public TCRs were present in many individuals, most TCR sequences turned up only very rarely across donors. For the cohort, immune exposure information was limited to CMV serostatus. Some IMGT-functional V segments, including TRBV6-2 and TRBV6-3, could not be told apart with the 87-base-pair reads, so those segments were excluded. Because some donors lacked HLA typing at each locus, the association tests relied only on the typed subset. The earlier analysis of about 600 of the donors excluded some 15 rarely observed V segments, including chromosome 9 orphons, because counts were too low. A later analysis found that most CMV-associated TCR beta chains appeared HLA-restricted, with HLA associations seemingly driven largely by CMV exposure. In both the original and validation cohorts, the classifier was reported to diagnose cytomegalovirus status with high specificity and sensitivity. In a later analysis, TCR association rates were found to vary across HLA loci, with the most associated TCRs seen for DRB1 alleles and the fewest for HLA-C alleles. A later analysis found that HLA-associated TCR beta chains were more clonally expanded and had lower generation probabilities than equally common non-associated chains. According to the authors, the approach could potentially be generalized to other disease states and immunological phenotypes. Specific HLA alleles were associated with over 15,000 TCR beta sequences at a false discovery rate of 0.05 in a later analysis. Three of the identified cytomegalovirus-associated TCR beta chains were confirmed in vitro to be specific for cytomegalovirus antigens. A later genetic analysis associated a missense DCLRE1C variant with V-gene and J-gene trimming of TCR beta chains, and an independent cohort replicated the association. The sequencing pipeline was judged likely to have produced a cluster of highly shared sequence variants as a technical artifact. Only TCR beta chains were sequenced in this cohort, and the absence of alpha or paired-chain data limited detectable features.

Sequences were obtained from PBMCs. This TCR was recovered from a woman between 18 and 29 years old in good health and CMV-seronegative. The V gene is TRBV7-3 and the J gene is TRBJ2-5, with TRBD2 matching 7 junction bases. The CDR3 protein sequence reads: CASSRSGGGVETQYF. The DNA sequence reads TGTGCCAGCAGCCGCTCGGGTGGGGGGGTGGAGACCCAGTACTTC.